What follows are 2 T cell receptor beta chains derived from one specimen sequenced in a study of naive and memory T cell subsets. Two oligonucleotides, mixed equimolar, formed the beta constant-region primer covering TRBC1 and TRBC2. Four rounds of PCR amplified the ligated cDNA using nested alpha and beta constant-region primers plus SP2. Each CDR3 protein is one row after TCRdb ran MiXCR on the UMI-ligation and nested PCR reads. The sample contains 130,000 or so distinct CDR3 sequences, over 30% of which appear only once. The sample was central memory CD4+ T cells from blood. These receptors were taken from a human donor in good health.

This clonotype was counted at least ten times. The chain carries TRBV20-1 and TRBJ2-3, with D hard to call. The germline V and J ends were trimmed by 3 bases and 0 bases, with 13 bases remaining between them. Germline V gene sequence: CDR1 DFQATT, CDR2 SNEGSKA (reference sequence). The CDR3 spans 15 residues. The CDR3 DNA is TGCAGTGCTAGCACACAACTACCTAGCACAGATACGCAGTATTTT. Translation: CSASTQLPSTDTQYF.

The CDR3 sequence: CASSLVGNTEAFF. The DNA for the CDR3 is TGTGCCAGCAGCTTAGTGGGGAACACTGAAGCTTTCTTT. This chain joins TRBV7-2 and TRBJ1-1; D is unresolved. The CDR3 totals 13 residues. The germline gives CDR1 SGHTA, CDR2 FQGNSA. Trimming stripped 1 base from V and 1 base from J, with 4 bases between.